The next 10 T cell receptor beta chains were all read from a single sample in a study of blood T cells in healthy people across ages. PCR was performed a second time for about 7 to 11 cycles using a sample-barcoded 5' primer and a J-beta primer mix. TCRdb processed the 5' RACE reads anew with MiXCR; each CDR3 protein has one entry. The profile covers hundreds of thousands of distinct CDR3 sequences, with more than 40% appearing a single time and roughly a fifth taken by the ten largest. The sequenced sample consisted of blood. Every receptor here comes from a man aged 55 to 70 in good health.

The chain uses TRBV5-1 and TRBJ2-3; 7 nucleotides line up with TRBD2. CDR1 and CDR2 from the germline V gene are SGHRS and YFSETQ. J lost 4 bases, V lost 4 bases, and 6 bases had no gene match. The CDR3 has 14 amino acids. The DNA of the CDR3 is TGCGCCAGCAGCCCCGGAGGGAGGGCAGATACGCAGTATTTT. It yields the protein CASSPGGRADTQYF.

The CDR3 sequence is CASSTSGTLYEQYF. For the CDR3, the DNA is TGTGCCAGTAGTACCTCCGGGACCCTCTACGAGCAGTACTTC. J is TRBJ2-7 and V is TRBV19, with D possibly called TRBD1 or TRBD2 (5 bases each). The V gene lost 4 bases and the J gene lost 3 bases, with 13 bases spanning the gap. There are 14 residues in the CDR3. CDR1 LNHDA and CDR2 SQIVND come from the germline V gene (reference sequence).

This clonotype was counted a few times. This chain uses TRBV27 with TRBJ2-5, with TRBD1 as a possible D gene (5 bases). This CDR3 has 14 amino acids. Germline-derived CDR1 and CDR2 are MNHEY and SMNVEV (reference sequence). V lost 3 bases, J lost 5 bases, and 13 bases lay in between. The CDR3 DNA reads TGTGCCAGCAGTTTCACAGGATTAAGGGAGACCCAGTACTTC. Protein: CASSFTGLRETQYF.

This clonotype came up many times. The rearrangement links TRBV28 to TRBJ2-3; 10 bases line up with TRBD1. CDR1 MDHEN and CDR2 SYDVKM come from the germline V gene. The J segment lost 1 base and the V segment lost 4 bases, leaving 5 bases of the junction unmatched. This CDR3 is 16 amino acids long. In DNA, the CDR3 is TGTGCCAGCAGTTCCCTAGGGACAGGGGGCACAGATACGCAGTATTTT. Its protein product is CASSSLGTGGTDTQYF.

This clonotype occurred a few times. V usage is TRBV11-2 and J usage is TRBJ2-5, with a weak D call TRBD2 (6 bases). The germline V gene has CDR1 SGHAT and CDR2 FQNNGV. V lost 0 bases and J lost 7, with 15 bases in between. The CDR3 spans 15 residues. In DNA, the CDR3 is TGTGCCAGCAGCTTAGAGCGGACTAAGTACGGGACCCAGTACTTC. It codes for CASSLERTKYGTQYF.

The CDR3 spells CASTLIGRERGGPGNEQYF. The CDR3 nucleotides read TGTGCCAGTACCCTAATAGGGAGGGAGCGGGGGGGCCCAGGGAATGAGCAGTACTTC. V and J are TRBV19 and TRBJ2-5; TRBD2 matches at 10 bases. Germline values: CDR1 LNHDA, CDR2 SQIVND (reference sequence). V dropped 7 bases and J dropped 11; count of bases not matched to a gene: 28. CDR3 length: 19 amino acids.

This clonotype has more than one count but fewer than ten. The chain employs TRBV4-3 and TRBJ2-7; TRBD2 matches at 13 bases. This CDR3 has 18 amino acids. Germline trimming cut 2 bases from V and 3 bases from J; bases unmatched to any gene: 10. In germline, CDR1 is LGHNA, CDR2 YSLEER. The CDR3 DNA is TGCGCCAGCAGCCAACAACTAGCGGGGGGGCCGAACATCTACGAGCAGTACTTC. Its translation: CASSQQLAGGPNIYEQYF.

This clonotype was counted many times. This chain links TRBV10-3 with TRBJ1-5; 9 bases match TRBD1. In germline, CDR1 is ENHRY, CDR2 SYGVKD. This CDR3 contains 14 residues. With V trimmed by 6 bases and J by 10 bases, 10 bases remained unmatched. CDR3 nucleotides: TGTGCCATCAGCCCCACAGGGGGCTCTTTTCCCCAGCATTTT. This translates into CAISPTGGSFPQHF.

The chain recombines TRBV6-5 with TRBJ1-1; D remains unclear. The germline V gene has CDR1 MNHEY and CDR2 SVGAGI. This CDR3 has 13 residues. The germline V and J ends were trimmed by 0 bases and 5 bases, with 7 bases remaining between them. DNA of the CDR3: TGTGCCAGCAGTTACTCTTCGGTAACTGAAGCTTTCTTT. This gives the protein CASSYSSVTEAFF.

This clonotype was seen a few times. The chain joins TRBV19 to TRBJ2-7, with 8 bases that match TRBD1. This CDR3 spans 15 amino acids. Germline V lookup: CDR1 LNHDA, CDR2 SQIVND (reference sequence). The junction had 13 bases not matched to a gene; V was cut back by 6 bases and J by 6 bases. The CDR3, as DNA: TGTGCCAGTAGCATCTTAATTGTCAGGGGGCTCGAGCAGTACTTC. Its translation: CASSILIVRGLEQYF.